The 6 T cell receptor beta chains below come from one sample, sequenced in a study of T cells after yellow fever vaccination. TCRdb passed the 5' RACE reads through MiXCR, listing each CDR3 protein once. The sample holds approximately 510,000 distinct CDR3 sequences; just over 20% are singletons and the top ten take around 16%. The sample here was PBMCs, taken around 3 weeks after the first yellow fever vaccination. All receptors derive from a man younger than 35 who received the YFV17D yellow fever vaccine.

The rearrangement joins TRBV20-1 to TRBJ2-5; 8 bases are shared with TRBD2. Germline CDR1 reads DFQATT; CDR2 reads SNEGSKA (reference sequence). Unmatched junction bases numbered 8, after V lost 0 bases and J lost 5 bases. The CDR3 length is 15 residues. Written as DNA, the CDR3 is TGCAGTGCTAGAGATCAAGCGGGGGTCGGGGAGACCCAGTACTTC. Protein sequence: CSARDQAGVGETQYF.

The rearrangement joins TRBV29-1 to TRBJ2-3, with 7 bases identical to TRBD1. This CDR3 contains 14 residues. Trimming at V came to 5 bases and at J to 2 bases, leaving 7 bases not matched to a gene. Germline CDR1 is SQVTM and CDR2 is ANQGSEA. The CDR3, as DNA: TGCAGCGTTAGACAGGGAAACCCCACAGATACGCAGTATTTT. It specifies CSVRQGNPTDTQYF.

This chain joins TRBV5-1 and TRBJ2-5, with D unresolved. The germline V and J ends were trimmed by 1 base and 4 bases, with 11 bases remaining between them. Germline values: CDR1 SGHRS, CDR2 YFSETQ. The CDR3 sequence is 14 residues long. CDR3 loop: CASSLTSLVETQYF. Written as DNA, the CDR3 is TGCGCCAGCAGCTTGACATCTTTGGTAGAGACCCAGTACTTC.

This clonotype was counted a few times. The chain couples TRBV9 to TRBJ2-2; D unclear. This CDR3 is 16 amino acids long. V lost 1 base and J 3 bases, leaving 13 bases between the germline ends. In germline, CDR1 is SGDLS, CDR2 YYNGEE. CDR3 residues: CASSVHRLEDTGELFF. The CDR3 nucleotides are TGTGCCAGCAGCGTACACAGACTTGAGGACACCGGGGAGCTGTTTTTT.

CDR3 in amino acids: CASSQGPGVAGAGELFF. The CDR3 bases are TGTGCCAGCAGCCAAGGGCCCGGGGTAGCGGGGGCCGGGGAGCTGTTTTTT. V is TRBV4-2 and J is TRBJ2-2; 9 bases fit TRBD2. Germline V gene sequence: CDR1 LGHNA, CDR2 YNFKEQ. The CDR3 consists of 17 residues. V was pared by 1 base and J by 6 bases, with 9 bases of the junction left unmatched.

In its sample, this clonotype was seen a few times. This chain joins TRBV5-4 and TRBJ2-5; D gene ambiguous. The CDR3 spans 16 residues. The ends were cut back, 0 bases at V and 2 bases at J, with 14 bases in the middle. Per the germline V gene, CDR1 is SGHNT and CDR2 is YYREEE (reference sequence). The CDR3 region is CASSLAEPSLQETQYF. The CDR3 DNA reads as TGTGCCAGCAGCTTGGCGGAGCCCTCCTTACAAGAGACCCAGTACTTC.